This entry describes one T cell receptor beta chain. TCRdb analysed the PCR reads with MiXCR anew, one entry per CDR3 protein. Seen here are roughly 10,000 distinct CDR3 sequences, under 70% observed once, and the top ten hold 26%. This record belongs to a study of tumor-infiltrating lymphocytes in oesophageal squamous cell carcinoma. The germline V and J ends were trimmed by 1 base and 0 bases, with 6 bases remaining between them. Germline V CDR1 and CDR2: SGHAT, FQNNGV. The CDR3 spans 15 residues. Sequencing input: esophageal tumor tissue. The clonotype originates from a female donor with esophageal squamous cell carcinoma. This sequence joins TRBV11-2 and TRBJ2-2, with a weak D call TRBD2 (6 bases). CDR3 nucleotides: TGTGCCAGCAGCTTAGGACTAGCGAACACCGGGGAGCTGTTTTTT. Translating it yields CASSLGLANTGELFF.